This T cell receptor beta chain derives from a study of PD-1 blockade in classical Hodgkin lymphoma. Each patient's relapse followed autologous stem cell transplantation, and brentuximab vedotin exposure varied. TCRdb's table, derived via immunoSEQ multiplex PCR, lists solely in-frame clones and lacks some. The sample shows about 13,000 clones, around 84% of them seen only once. There are 13 residues in the CDR3. J lost 7 bases, V lost 10 bases, and 10 bases had no gene match. Germline V gives CDR1 SNHLY, CDR2 FYNNEI. The material sequenced was peripheral blood mononuclear cells (PBMCs), taken at baseline. The sequence derives from a human donor with classical Hodgkin lymphoma. The chain uses TRBV2 and TRBJ2-5; 9 bases fit TRBD1. The CDR3: CAIADRGKGTQYF. CDR3 nucleotides: TGTGCCATTGCGGACAGGGGAAAAGGGACCCAGTACTTC. Variable domain in full (rest from reference TRBV2 and TRBJ2-5): EPEVTQTPSHQVTQMGQEVILRCVPISNHLYFYWYRQILGQKVEFLVSFYNNEISEKSEIFDDQFSVERPDGSNFTLKIRSTKLEDSAMYFCAIADRGKGTQYFGPGTRLLVL.